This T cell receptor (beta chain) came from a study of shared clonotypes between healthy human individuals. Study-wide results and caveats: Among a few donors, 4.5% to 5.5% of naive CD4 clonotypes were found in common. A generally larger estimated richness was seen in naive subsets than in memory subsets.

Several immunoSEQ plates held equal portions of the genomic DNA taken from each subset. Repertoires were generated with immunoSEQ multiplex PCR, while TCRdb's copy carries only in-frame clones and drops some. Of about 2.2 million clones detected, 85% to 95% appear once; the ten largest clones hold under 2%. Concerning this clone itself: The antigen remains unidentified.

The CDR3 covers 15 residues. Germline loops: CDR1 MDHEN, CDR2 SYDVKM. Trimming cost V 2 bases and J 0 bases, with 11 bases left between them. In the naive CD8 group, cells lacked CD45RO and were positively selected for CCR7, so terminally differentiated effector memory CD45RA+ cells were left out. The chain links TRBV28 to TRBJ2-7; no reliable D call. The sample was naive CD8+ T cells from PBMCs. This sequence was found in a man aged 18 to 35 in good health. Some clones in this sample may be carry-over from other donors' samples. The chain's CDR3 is CASSLVWTDSYEQYF. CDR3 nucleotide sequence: TGTGCCAGCAGTTTAGTTTGGACGGACTCCTACGAGCAGTACTTC.